The 12 T cell receptor beta chains below all came from one sample that was sequenced in a study of blood T cell repertoires in COVID-19. Data came from immunoSEQ multiplex PCR; TCRdb stores just in-frame clones and leaves some out. Of 150,000 to 200,000 clones detected, around 83% appear once; the ten largest clones hold roughly 7.5%. The specimen sequenced was peripheral blood. The receptors shown here come from a woman in her 70s with COVID-19, enrolled during active disease.

The count of this clone is one. The chain has TRBV19 and TRBJ1-1; D is uncertain. Germline-derived CDR1 and CDR2 are LNHDA and SQIVND (reference sequence). V was pared by 8 bases and J by 1 base, with 17 bases between. The CDR3 covers 15 residues. The CDR3: CASYGRRERNTEAFF. Written as DNA, the CDR3 is TGTGCCAGTTATGGTCGTAGGGAGAGGAACACTGAAGCTTTCTTT.

This chain connects TRBV18 to TRBJ1-4; 7 bases map to TRBD1. The CDR3 extends over 16 amino acids. V gave up 3 bases and J gave up 5 bases; unmatched junction bases: 9. Germline loops: CDR1 KGHSH, CDR2 LQKENI. Written as DNA, the CDR3 is TGTGCCAGCTCACCGTTCCCGGGACAGTGGAATGAAAAACTGTTTTTT. Translated, it gives CASSPFPGQWNEKLFF.

J is TRBJ2-3 and V is TRBV3-1 (or the pseudogene TRBV3-2), with TRBD2 matching 9 bases. Germline V gene lookup returns CDR1 LGHDT and CDR2 YNNKEL (reference sequence). The CDR3 has 16 amino acids. The V gene end was trimmed by 9 bases and the J gene end by 1 base; junction bases not matched to a gene: 11. The CDR3 protein is CASSASRLAGTDTQYF. The CDR3 coding sequence is TGTGCCAGTTCTGCCTCTCGACTAGCGGGCACAGATACGCAGTATTTT.

The rearrangement joins TRBV5-5 to TRBJ1-2; D gene ambiguous. CDR1 and CDR2 (germline): SGHKS, YYEKEE (reference sequence). Trimming removed 6 bases at V and 8 bases at J, with 17 bases between. The length of the CDR3 is 13 residues. The CDR3 sequence: CASTKDPGRGYTF. Here the CDR3 DNA reads TGTGCCAGCACCAAGGACCCGGGGAGAGGCTACACCTTC.

This chain joins TRBV7-3 and TRBJ2-5, with D maybe TRBD2 (5 bases). Germline V gene sequence: CDR1 SGHTA, CDR2 FQGTGA. Trimming cost V 3 bases and J 4 bases, with 9 bases left between them. CDR3 length: 13 residues. In DNA form, the CDR3 reads TGTGCCAGCAGCTTGTGGACTGGAGAGACCCAGTACTTC. Translation: CASSLWTGETQYF.

The J gene is TRBJ2-1, the V gene TRBV2, with a tentative D call TRBD1 (5 bases). V was pared by 7 bases and J by 6 bases, with 7 bases between. The CDR3 has 11 amino acids. CDR1 and CDR2 (germline): SNHLY, FYNNEI. CDR3 sequence: CASTRANEQFF. The CDR3 region has the DNA TGTGCCAGCACCAGGGCCAATGAGCAGTTCTTC.

This clone showed up just once. This sequence joins TRBV2 and TRBJ1-6; 7 bases match TRBD1. V lost 4 bases, J lost 7 bases, and 7 bases stayed unmatched. CDR1 SNHLY and CDR2 FYNNEI come from the germline V gene. CDR3 length: 15 residues. The CDR3 loop is CASSAFGQANSPLHF. For the CDR3, the DNA is TGTGCCAGCAGTGCCTTCGGACAGGCGAATTCACCCCTCCACTTT.

The genes are TRBV7-2 and TRBJ2-7, with 8 bases aligning to TRBD2. V trimming: 5 bases; J trimming: 0 bases; junction bases outside the gene matches: 6. Germline loops: CDR1 SGHTA, CDR2 FQGNSA. The CDR3 is 15 residues long. CDR3 bases: TGTGCCAGCAGCCCCTCGGGAGGGTACTCCTACGAGCAGTACTTC. Amino acids: CASSPSGGYSYEQYF. The full variable domain, with the rest looked up from reference TRBV7-2 and TRBJ2-7, is GAGVSQSPSNKVTEKGKDVELRCDPISGHTALYWYRQSLGQGLEFLIYFQGNSAPDKSGLPSDRFSAERTGGSVSTLTIQRTQQEDSAVYLCASSPSGGYSYEQYFGPGTRLTVT.

The gene calls are TRBV28 and TRBJ2-5; TRBD1 agrees at 7 bases. CDR1 is MDHEN and CDR2 is SYDVKM in the germline V gene. CDR3 length: 15 amino acids. The V and J ends lost 7 bases and 5 bases, in that order; junction bases with no gene match: 13. The CDR3 spells CASNYQGQILETQYF. CDR3 DNA sequence: TGTGCCAGCAACTACCAGGGACAGATTTTGGAGACCCAGTACTTC.

The chain combines TRBV7-9 with TRBJ2-5; 8 bases match TRBD1. CDR1 is SEHNR and CDR2 is FQNEAQ in the germline V gene (reference sequence). The trim removed 5 bases at V and 2 bases at J, leaving 4 bases unmatched. There are 14 residues in the CDR3. Here the CDR3 reads CASSRGQVQETQYF. The CDR3 bases are TGTGCCAGCAGCCGGGGACAGGTTCAAGAGACCCAGTACTTC.

The J gene is TRBJ2-3, the V gene TRBV5-4, with 11 bases aligning to TRBD2. The CDR3 loop spans 15 amino acids. After removal of 1 base from V and 3 bases from J, the junction contained 1 base not matched to a gene. Germline V gene sequence: CDR1 SGHNT, CDR2 YYREEE (reference sequence). The CDR3 region has the DNA TGTGCCAGCAGCTTGAGACTAGCGGGAACAGATACGCAGTATTTT. Protein product: CASSLRLAGTDTQYF.

The table lists this clone with many counts. The V and J genes are TRBV5-6 and TRBJ2-7; 10 nucleotides align to TRBD2. CDR1 and CDR2 (germline): SGHDT, YYEEEE. The CDR3 totals 17 residues. With 1 base clipped from V and 2 bases from J, the junction kept 9 bases outside the gene matches. For the CDR3, the DNA is TGTGCCAGCAGCTTGAGGACTAGCGGACTCCGACCCTACGAGCAGTACTTC. Translation: CASSLRTSGLRPYEQYF. The full variable domain, completed using reference TRBV5-6 and TRBJ2-7, is DAGVTQSPTHLIKTRGQQVTLRCSPKSGHDTVSWYQQALGQGPQFIFQYYEEEERQRGNFPDRFSGHQFPNYSSELNVNALLLGDSALYLCASSLRTSGLRPYEQYFGPGTRLTVT.